This T cell receptor beta chain was obtained from a study of blood T cell repertoires in COVID-19. Study summary: Researchers got acute and convalescent COVID-19 samples from the United States, Italy and Spain.

Original processing notes: Nucleated cell counts were estimated from reference gene primer amplification. Repertoires were generated with immunoSEQ multiplex PCR, while TCRdb's copy carries only in-frame clones and drops some. The V and J calls and clone size come from that table; D and trimming were worked out from the DNA. The sample consists of about 230,000 clones, 70% to 90% of them appearing once. The CDR3 is made up of 14 amino acids. Germline-derived CDR1 and CDR2 are SNHLY and FYNNEI. V lost 5 bases, J lost 7 bases, and 9 bases stayed unmatched. The sequenced sample was peripheral blood. The chain combines TRBV2 with TRBJ1-2, with TRBD1 matching over 8 bases. The sequence came from a woman in her seventies with active or convalescent COVID-19. CDR3: CASSSQGAISGYTF. As DNA, the CDR3 is TGTGCCAGCAGTTCGCAGGGGGCGATAAGTGGCTACACCTTC.